Shown below are 20 T cell receptor beta chains from a single sample sequenced in a study of blood T cell repertoires in COVID-19. Clones were read by immunoSEQ multiplex PCR, and TCRdb kept only the in-frame ones, dropping some. In the table there are about 59,000 clones, under 85% of which are singletons. The sample consisted of peripheral blood. The receptors were gathered from a woman aged 80 or older with acute or convalescent COVID-19.

This sequence joins TRBV7-8 and TRBJ1-5; D might be TRBD1 (5 bases). The CDR3 is 15 amino acids. Trimming removed 5 bases at V and 4 bases at J, with 15 bases between. The germline gives CDR1 SGHVS, CDR2 FQNEAQ. The chain's CDR3 is CASSHGGEGNQPQHF. CDR3 coding DNA: TGTGCCAGCAGCCACGGAGGGGAGGGAAATCAGCCCCAGCATTTT. Filled out from reference TRBV7-8 and TRBJ1-5, the complete variable domain reads GAGVSQSPRYKVAKRGQDVALRCDPISGHVSLFWYQQALGQGPEFLTYFQNEAQLDKSGLPSDRFFAERPEGSVSTLKIQRTQQEDSAVYLCASSHGGEGNQPQHFGDGTRLSIL.

A few counts support this clone. The chain couples TRBV29-1 to TRBJ1-1; 9 bases line up with TRBD1. V lost 6 bases and J lost 1; bases outside the gene matches: 3. The CDR3 has 13 amino acids. Germline V gene data show CDR1 as SQVTM and CDR2 as ANQGSEA. CDR3 bases: TGCAGCGTCCCGGGACAGGGGAACACTGAAGCTTTCTTT. It is translated as CSVPGQGNTEAFF.

The chain combines TRBV29-1 with TRBJ2-1, with 12 bases identical to TRBD2. The length of the CDR3 is 13 residues. Trimming cost V 2 bases and J 8 bases; bases outside gene matches: 1. Per the germline V gene, CDR1 is SQVTM and CDR2 is ANQGSEA. The CDR3 sequence is CSVELAGGYEQFF. DNA for the CDR3: TGCAGCGTTGAACTAGCGGGAGGGTATGAGCAGTTCTTC.

V and J are TRBV27 and TRBJ2-1; TRBD2 agrees at 10 bases. The CDR3 is made up of 16 amino acids. The trim removed 7 bases at V and 7 bases at J, leaving 13 bases unmatched. The V gene's germline CDR1 is MNHEY and CDR2 SMNVEV (reference sequence). The CDR3 spells CASNRGSGGARNEQFF. The CDR3 bases are TGTGCCAGCAACCGGGGAAGCGGGGGGGCCCGGAATGAGCAGTTCTTC.

The CDR3 nucleotides read TGTGCCAGCAGCTTAAGCGCTAGCGGCTCCTACAATGAGCAGTTCTTC. Translating it yields CASSLSASGSYNEQFF. V gene TRBV7-2 combines with J gene TRBJ2-1, with 7 bases fitting TRBD2. Losses at the gene ends were 2 bases for V and 0 bases for J; bases not matched to a gene: 4. The CDR3 is 16 amino acids. Germline V gives CDR1 SGHTA, CDR2 FQGNSA. Supplemented by reference TRBV7-2 and TRBJ2-1, the full variable domain reads GAGVSQSPSNKVTEKGKDVELRCDPISGHTALYWYRQSLGQGLEFLIYFQGNSAPDKSGLPSDRFSAERTGGSVSTLTIQRTQQEDSAVYLCASSLSASGSYNEQFFGPGTRLTVL.

The CDR3 reads CASSSPGDQPQHF. CDR3 bases: TGTGCCAGCAGTTCCCCAGGGGATCAGCCCCAGCATTTT. The rearrangement joins TRBV6-1 to TRBJ1-5; perhaps TRBD1 as D (6 bases). The V end lost 5 bases, the J end lost 5 bases, and 10 bases lay between the germline ends. The CDR3 sequence is 13 residues long. The V gene's germline CDR1 is MNHNS and CDR2 SASEGT.

The sample holds a few counts of this clone. This chain uses TRBV4-1 with TRBJ2-7; the match to TRBD1 covers 11 bases. The germline V gene has CDR1 MGHRA and CDR2 YSYEKL. With 4 bases clipped from V and 7 bases from J, the junction kept 6 bases outside the gene matches. This CDR3 is 14 amino acids long. The CDR3 loop reads CASSLGQGAWEQYF. CDR3 coding DNA: TGCGCCAGCAGCCTTGGACAGGGGGCGTGGGAGCAGTACTTC.

The chain has TRBV18 and TRBJ2-1, with 9 bases matching TRBD2. The J segment lost 4 bases and the V segment lost 2 bases, leaving 3 bases of the junction unmatched. Germline V gene data show CDR1 as KGHSH and CDR2 as LQKENI. This CDR3 spans 15 amino acids. In DNA form, the CDR3 reads TGTGCCAGCTCACCATCACTAGCGGGTTACAATGAGCAGTTCTTC. It is translated as CASSPSLAGYNEQFF.

As DNA, the CDR3 is TGCGCCAGCAGCTTGTCTAGCGGGGGGGTCAACACCGGGGAGCTGTTTTTT. Its protein product is CASSLSSGGVNTGELFF. The V and J genes are TRBV5-1 and TRBJ2-2; 12 bases are a match to TRBD2. Germline values: CDR1 SGHRS, CDR2 YFSETQ. V was pared by 1 base and J by 2 bases, with 3 bases of the junction left unmatched. CDR3 length: 17 residues.

The chain couples TRBV27 to TRBJ2-7; 9 bases fit TRBD1. The V gene's germline CDR1 is MNHEY and CDR2 SMNVEV (reference sequence). The length of the CDR3 is 15 residues. With 4 bases clipped from V and 6 bases from J, the junction kept 10 bases outside the gene matches. The CDR3 here is CASSSIRDRVSEQYF. CDR3 DNA: TGTGCCAGCAGTTCAATCCGGGACAGGGTGTCCGAGCAGTACTTC.

V gene TRBV5-6 combines with J gene TRBJ2-2, with TRBD1 matching over 8 bases. V shed 2 bases and J 0 bases; nucleotides not matched to a gene: 6. This CDR3 comprises 17 residues. The germline gives CDR1 SGHDT, CDR2 YYEEEE. The CDR3 DNA reads TGTGCCAGCAGCTTTTGGACAGGGACTTCGAACACCGGGGAGCTGTTTTTT. Its protein product is CASSFWTGTSNTGELFF.

The J gene is TRBJ2-7, the V gene TRBV10-2, with 7 bases fitting TRBD2. This CDR3 has 14 residues. V lost 4 bases, J lost 6 bases, and 9 bases stayed unmatched. Germline-derived CDR1 and CDR2 are WSHSY and SAAADI. The DNA for the CDR3 is TGCGCCAGCAGTGTGCGAGGGAGGGGAGGCGAGCAGTACTTC. Translating gives CASSVRGRGGEQYF.

The rearrangement joins TRBV5-1 to TRBJ1-5; 7 nucleotides agree with TRBD1. The length of the CDR3 is 15 residues. V was clipped by 4 bases and J by 7 bases; unmatched bases: 11. The germline V gene encodes CDR1 SGHRS and CDR2 YFSETQ. The CDR3 DNA reads TGCGCCAGCAGCATCGAAGGGGGCAGGGGCCAGCCCCAGCATTTT. Amino acids: CASSIEGGRGQPQHF.

CDR3 sequence: CASSTGQRNTEAFF. The CDR3 DNA reads as TGCGCCAGCAGCACAGGACAGAGGAACACTGAAGCTTTCTTT. The V gene is TRBV5-1, the J gene TRBJ1-1, with a weak D call TRBD1 (6 bases). The CDR3 spans 14 residues. Trimming took 4 bases from V and 1 from J, leaving 11 bases between them. Germline V CDR1 and CDR2: SGHRS, YFSETQ.

This chain uses TRBV5-1 with TRBJ1-4; possible D gene TRBD1, 5 bases. Per the germline V gene, CDR1 is SGHRS and CDR2 is YFSETQ. With 1 base removed from V and 4 bases from J, the gap between germline ends came to 8 bases. The length of the CDR3 is 14 residues. CDR3 loop: CASSLLDSNEKLFF. Written as DNA, the CDR3 is TGCGCCAGCAGCTTGCTAGACAGTAATGAAAAACTGTTTTTT.

This clone showed up just once. The chain has TRBV7-3 and TRBJ2-1, with TRBD1 identical over 8 bases. The trim removed 3 bases at V and 6 bases at J, leaving 10 bases unmatched. The length of the CDR3 is 16 residues. The germline V gene encodes CDR1 SGHTA and CDR2 FQGTGA. The CDR3 here is CASSFPDRVVRNEQFF. DNA for the CDR3: TGTGCCAGCAGCTTCCCGGACAGGGTTGTACGCAATGAGCAGTTCTTC.

This clone was seen only once. The chain joins TRBV5-1 to TRBJ2-7; 7 bases align to TRBD1. Germline trimming cut 0 bases from V and 5 bases from J; bases unmatched to any gene: 5. There are 14 residues in the CDR3. The germline V gene encodes CDR1 SGHRS and CDR2 YFSETQ. The CDR3, as DNA: TGCGCCAGCAGCTTGGGGGACAGTCGCAACGAGCAGTACTTC. It encodes CASSLGDSRNEQYF.

V and J are TRBV9 and TRBJ2-3; the match to TRBD2 covers 10 bases. Germline V gene sequence: CDR1 SGDLS, CDR2 YYNGEE. V trimming: 4 bases; J trimming: 5 bases; junction bases outside the gene matches: 7. This CDR3 is 15 amino acids long. The CDR3 is CASSQLAGEGDTQYF. In nucleotides, the CDR3 is TGTGCCAGCAGCCAGCTAGCGGGAGAAGGAGATACGCAGTATTTT.

This clone is a singleton in its sample. The chain is built from TRBV19 and TRBJ1-4; no clear D gene. This CDR3 region has 14 residues. Germline V CDR1 and CDR2: LNHDA, SQIVND (reference sequence). V lost 1 base to trimming and J lost 5 bases, with 8 bases between them. The CDR3, as DNA: TGTGCCAGTAGTATAGCCAGCGTAAATGAAAAACTGTTTTTT. Protein product: CASSIASVNEKLFF.

The V call is TRBV5-1, the J call TRBJ2-2; no definite D call. Per the germline V gene, CDR1 is SGHRS and CDR2 is YFSETQ. V was clipped by 7 bases and J by 4 bases, with 17 bases between them. There are 15 residues in the CDR3. This chain's CDR3 is CASANTRGSTGELFF. In DNA, the CDR3 is TGCGCCAGCGCAAACACACGAGGAAGCACCGGGGAGCTGTTTTTT.